These 5 T cell receptor beta chains were sequenced from one sample in a study of cytomegalovirus exposure and HLA in healthy donors. Both 60 Vbeta primers and 13 Jbeta primers went into the PCR. The method was immunoSEQ multiplex PCR; TCRdb's version includes in-frame clones alone and lacks a portion of them. Of 150,000 to 200,000 clones detected, about four fifths appear once; the ten largest clones hold 1.9%. Sequenced input: PBMCs. All receptors derive from a woman younger than 45 in good health and CMV-seronegative.

The chain has TRBV7-8 and TRBJ2-7; D not certain. The V gene's germline CDR1 is SGHVS and CDR2 FQNEAQ. V was cut by 4 bases and J by 2 bases, with 12 bases left in between. The CDR3 is made up of 14 amino acids. CDR3 coding DNA: TGTGCCAGCAGCTCGCTGAGTCCCCCCTACGAGCAGTACTTC. Translating gives CASSSLSPPYEQYF.

The chain has TRBV29-1 and TRBJ1-2; weak D call: TRBD1 (5 bases). The germline CDR1 and CDR2 sequences are SQVTM and ANQGSEA. CDR3 length: 15 residues. Trimming took off 4 bases at V and 2 bases at J, with 17 bases between the two ends. Here the CDR3 DNA reads TGCAGCGTTGTTCTCCCGGGCCAGGGCAACTATGGCTACACCTTC. It yields the protein CSVVLPGQGNYGYTF.

The rearrangement uses TRBV6-6 and TRBJ2-3, with D possibly TRBD1 on 6 matching bases. The germline V and J ends were trimmed by 6 bases and 6 bases, with 19 bases remaining between them. Germline CDR1 is MNHNY and CDR2 is SVGAGI (reference sequence). This CDR3 spans 15 amino acids. In DNA, the CDR3 is TGTGCCAGCAGCCTACGAGGGGGAACGCGGGATACGCAGTATTTT. Protein product: CASSLRGGTRDTQYF.

The J gene is TRBJ1-6, the V gene TRBV5-1; TRBD1 matches 9 bases. The CDR3 is 15 residues long. The trim removed 5 bases at V and 7 bases at J, leaving 7 bases unmatched. CDR1 is SGHRS and CDR2 is YFSETQ in the germline V gene. CDR3 residues: CASRRTGQGNSPLHF. Here the CDR3 DNA reads TGCGCCAGCAGACGCACGGGACAGGGAAATTCACCCCTCCACTTT.

This clone was seen only a few times. The rearrangement links TRBV5-4 to TRBJ2-7; no reliable D call. This CDR3 is 13 amino acids long. V was shortened by 3 bases and J by 0 bases, with 7 bases between the two germline ends. CDR1 is SGHNT, CDR2 YYREEE, per germline (reference sequence). CDR3 nucleotides: TGTGCCAGCAGCTCGAGGTCCTCCTACGAGCAGTACTTC. Its translation: CASSSRSSYEQYF.